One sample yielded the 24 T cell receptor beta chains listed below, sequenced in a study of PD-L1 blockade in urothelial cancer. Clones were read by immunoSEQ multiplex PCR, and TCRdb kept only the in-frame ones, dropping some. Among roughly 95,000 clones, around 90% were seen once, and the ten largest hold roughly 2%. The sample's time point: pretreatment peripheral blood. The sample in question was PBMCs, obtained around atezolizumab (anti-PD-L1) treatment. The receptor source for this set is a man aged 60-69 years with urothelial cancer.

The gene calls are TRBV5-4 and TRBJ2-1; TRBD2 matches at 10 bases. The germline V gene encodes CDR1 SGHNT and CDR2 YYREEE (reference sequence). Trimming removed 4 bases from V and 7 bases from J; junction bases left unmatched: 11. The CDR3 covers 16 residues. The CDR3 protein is CASSPSLAGVWNEQFF. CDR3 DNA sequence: TGTGCCAGCAGCCCGAGTCTAGCGGGAGTTTGGAATGAGCAGTTCTTC.

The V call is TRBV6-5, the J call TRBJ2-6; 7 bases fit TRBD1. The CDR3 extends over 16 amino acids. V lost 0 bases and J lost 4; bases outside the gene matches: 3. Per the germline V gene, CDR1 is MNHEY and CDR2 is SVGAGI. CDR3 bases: TGTGCCAGCAGTTACTCGACAGGGATAGGGGCCAACGTCCTGACTTTC. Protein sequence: CASSYSTGIGANVLTF.

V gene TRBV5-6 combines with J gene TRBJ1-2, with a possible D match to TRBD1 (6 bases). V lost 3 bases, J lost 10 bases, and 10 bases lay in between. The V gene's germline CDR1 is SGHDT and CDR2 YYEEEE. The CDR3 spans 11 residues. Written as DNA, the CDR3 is TGTGCCAGCAGCTGGGACACTTCCTACACCTTC. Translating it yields CASSWDTSYTF.

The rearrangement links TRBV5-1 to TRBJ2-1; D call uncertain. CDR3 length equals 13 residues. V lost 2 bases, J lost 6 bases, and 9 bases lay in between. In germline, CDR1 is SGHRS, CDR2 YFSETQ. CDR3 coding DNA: TGCGCCAGCAGCTTACTCCCTCCCAATGAGCAGTTCTTC. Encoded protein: CASSLLPPNEQFF.

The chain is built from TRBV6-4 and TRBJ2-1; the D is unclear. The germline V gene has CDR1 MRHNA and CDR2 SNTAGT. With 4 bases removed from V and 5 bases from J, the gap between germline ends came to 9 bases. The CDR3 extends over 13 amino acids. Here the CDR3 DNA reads TGTGCCAGCAGTGTAGAACTTCACAATGAGCAGTTCTTC. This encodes CASSVELHNEQFF.

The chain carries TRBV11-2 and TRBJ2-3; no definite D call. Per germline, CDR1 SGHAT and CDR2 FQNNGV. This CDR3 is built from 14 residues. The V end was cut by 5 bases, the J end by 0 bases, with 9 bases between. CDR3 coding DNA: TGTGCCAGCAGCCCCCTAACTAGCACAGATACGCAGTATTTT. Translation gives CASSPLTSTDTQYF.

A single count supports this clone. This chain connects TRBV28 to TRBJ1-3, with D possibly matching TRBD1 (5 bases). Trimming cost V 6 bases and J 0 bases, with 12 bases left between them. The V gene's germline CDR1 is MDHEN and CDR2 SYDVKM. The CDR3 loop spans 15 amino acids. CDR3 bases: TGTGCCAGCAGCCACGGGGGGGGCTCTGGAAACACCATATATTTT. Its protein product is CASSHGGGSGNTIYF.

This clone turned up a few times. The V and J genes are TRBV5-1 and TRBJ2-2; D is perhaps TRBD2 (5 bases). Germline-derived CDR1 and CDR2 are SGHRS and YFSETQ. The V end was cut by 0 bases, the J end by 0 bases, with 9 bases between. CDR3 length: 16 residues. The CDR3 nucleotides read TGCGCCAGCAGCTTGGCGCTAGCCGCGAACACCGGGGAGCTGTTTTTT. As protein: CASSLALAANTGELFF.

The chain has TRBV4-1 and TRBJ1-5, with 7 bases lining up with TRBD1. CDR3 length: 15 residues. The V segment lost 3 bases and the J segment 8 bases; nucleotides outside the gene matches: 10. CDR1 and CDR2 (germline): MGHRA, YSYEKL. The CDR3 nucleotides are TGCGCCAGCAGCCAGGAGCAGGGGGTAATCAAGCCCCAGCATTTT. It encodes CASSQEQGVIKPQHF.

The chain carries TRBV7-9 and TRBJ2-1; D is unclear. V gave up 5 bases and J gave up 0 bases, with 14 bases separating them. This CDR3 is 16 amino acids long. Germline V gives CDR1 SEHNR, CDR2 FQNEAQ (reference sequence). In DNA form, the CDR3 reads TGTGCCAGCAGCCCTCCCAACTGGAGCTCCTACAATGAGCAGTTCTTC. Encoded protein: CASSPPNWSSYNEQFF.

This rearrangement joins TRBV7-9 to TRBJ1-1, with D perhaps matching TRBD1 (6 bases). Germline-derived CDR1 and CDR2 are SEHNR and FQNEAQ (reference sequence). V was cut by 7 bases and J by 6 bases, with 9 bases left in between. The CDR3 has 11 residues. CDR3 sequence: CASTPGAEAFF. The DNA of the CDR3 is TGTGCCAGCACCCCAGGGGCTGAAGCTTTCTTT.

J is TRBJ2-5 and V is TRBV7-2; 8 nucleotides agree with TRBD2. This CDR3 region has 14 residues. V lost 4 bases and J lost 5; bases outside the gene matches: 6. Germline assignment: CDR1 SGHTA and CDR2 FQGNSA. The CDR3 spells CASSYSGMQETQYF. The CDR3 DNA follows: TGTGCCAGCAGCTATAGCGGGATGCAGGAGACCCAGTACTTC. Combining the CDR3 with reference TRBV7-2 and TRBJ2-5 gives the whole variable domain GAGVSQSPSNKVTEKGKDVELRCDPISGHTALYWYRQSLGQGLEFLIYFQGNSAPDKSGLPSDRFSAERTGGSVSTLTIQRTQQEDSAVYLCASSYSGMQETQYFGPGTRLLVL.

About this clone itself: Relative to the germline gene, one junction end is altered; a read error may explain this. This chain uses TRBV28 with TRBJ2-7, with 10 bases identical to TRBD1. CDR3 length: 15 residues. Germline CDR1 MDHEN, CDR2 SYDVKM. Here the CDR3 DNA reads TGTGCCAGCACTTCTGCTGGGACAGGGGTCTACGAACAGTACTTC. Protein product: CASTSAGTGVYEQYF.

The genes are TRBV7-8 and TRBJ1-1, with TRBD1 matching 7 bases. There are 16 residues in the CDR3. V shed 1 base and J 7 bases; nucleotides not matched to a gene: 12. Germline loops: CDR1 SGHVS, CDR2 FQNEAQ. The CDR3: CASSLVIVQGGGEAFF. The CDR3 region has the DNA TGTGCCAGCAGCTTAGTTATTGTGCAGGGGGGAGGTGAAGCTTTCTTT.

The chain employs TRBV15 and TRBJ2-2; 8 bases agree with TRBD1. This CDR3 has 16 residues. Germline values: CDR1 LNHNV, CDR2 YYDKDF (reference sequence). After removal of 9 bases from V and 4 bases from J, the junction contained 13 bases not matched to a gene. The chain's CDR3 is CATAGAGGAGTGELFF. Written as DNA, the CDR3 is TGTGCCACGGCCGGGGCAGGGGGCGCCGGCACCGGGGAGCTGTTTTTT.

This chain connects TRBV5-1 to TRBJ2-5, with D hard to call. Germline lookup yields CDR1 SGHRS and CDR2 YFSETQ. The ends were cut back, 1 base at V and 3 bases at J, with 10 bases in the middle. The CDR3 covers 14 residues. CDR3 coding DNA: TGCGCCAGCAGCTTGTGGGCAGACGAAGAGACCCAGTACTTC. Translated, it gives CASSLWADEETQYF.

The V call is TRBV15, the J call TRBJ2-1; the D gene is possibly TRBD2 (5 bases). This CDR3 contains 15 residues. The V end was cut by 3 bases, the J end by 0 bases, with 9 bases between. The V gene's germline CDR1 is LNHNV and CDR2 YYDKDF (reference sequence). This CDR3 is CATSRWTDSYNEQFF. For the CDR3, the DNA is TGTGCCACCAGCAGGTGGACTGACTCCTACAATGAGCAGTTCTTC.

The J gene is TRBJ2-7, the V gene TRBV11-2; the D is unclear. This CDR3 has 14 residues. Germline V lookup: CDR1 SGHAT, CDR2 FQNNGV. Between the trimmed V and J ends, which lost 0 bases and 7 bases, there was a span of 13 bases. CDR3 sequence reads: CASSLDSVLLEQYF. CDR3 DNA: TGTGCCAGCAGCTTAGACTCCGTACTCCTGGAGCAGTACTTC. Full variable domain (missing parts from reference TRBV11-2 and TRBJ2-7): EAGVAQSPRYKIIEKRQSVAFWCNPISGHATLYWYQQILGQGPKLLIQFQNNGVVDDSQLPKDRFSAERLKGVDSTLKIQPAKLEDSAVYLCASSLDSVLLEQYFGPGTRLTVT.

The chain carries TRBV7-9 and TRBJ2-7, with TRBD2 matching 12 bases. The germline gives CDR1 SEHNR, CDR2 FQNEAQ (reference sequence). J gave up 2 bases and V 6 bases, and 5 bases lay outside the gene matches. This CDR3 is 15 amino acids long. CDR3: CASSHSSGGAYEQYF. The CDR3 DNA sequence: TGTGCCAGCAGTCATTCTAGCGGGGGGGCCTACGAGCAGTACTTC.

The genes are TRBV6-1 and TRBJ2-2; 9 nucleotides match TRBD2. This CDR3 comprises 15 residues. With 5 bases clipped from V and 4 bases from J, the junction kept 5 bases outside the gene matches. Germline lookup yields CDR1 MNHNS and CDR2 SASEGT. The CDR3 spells CASSFSGGGTGELFF. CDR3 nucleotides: TGTGCCAGCAGTTTTAGCGGGGGTGGCACCGGGGAGCTGTTTTTT.

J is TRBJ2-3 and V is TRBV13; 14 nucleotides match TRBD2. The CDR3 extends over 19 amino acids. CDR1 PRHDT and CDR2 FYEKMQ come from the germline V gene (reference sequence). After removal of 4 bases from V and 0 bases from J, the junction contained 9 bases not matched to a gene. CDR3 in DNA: TGTGCCAGCAGCTCTTGGACTAGCGGGAGGTCTCCTAGCACAGATACGCAGTATTTT. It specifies CASSSWTSGRSPSTDTQYF.

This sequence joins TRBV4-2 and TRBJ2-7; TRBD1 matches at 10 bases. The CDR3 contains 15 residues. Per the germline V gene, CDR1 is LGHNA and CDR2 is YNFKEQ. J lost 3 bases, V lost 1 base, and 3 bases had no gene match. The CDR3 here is CASSQGQGAIYEQYF. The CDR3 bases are TGTGCCAGCAGCCAAGGACAGGGGGCGATCTACGAGCAGTACTTC.

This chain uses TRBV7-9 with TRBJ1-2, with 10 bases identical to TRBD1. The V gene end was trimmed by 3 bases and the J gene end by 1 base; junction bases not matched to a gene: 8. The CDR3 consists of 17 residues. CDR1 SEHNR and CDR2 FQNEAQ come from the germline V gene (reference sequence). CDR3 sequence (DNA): TGTGCCAGCAGCTTTATACCTGGGACAGGGGATAACTATGGCTACACCTTC. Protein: CASSFIPGTGDNYGYTF.

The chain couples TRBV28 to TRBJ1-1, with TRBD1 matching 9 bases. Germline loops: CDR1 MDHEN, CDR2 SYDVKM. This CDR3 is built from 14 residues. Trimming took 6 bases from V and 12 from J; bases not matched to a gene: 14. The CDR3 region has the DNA TGTGCCAGCAGGTTTGATCCGGGACAGGGTACGTCTTTCTTT. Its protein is CASRFDPGQGTSFF. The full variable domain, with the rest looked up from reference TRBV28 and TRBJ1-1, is DVKVTQSSRYLVKRTGEKVFLECVQDMDHENMFWYRQDPGLGLRLIYFSYDVKMKEKGDIPEGYSVSREKKERFSLILESASTNQTSMYLCASRFDPGQGTSFFGQGTRLTVV.